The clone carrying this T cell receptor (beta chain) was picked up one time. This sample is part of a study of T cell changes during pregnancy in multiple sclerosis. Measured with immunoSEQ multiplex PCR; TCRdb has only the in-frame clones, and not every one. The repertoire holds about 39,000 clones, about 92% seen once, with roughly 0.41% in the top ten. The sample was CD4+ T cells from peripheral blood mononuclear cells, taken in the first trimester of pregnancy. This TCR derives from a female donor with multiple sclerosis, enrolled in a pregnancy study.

In DNA form, the CDR3 reads TGTGCCATCAGTGAGGGACTAGCGGGAGAATGGTGGCAAGAGACCCAGTACTTC. This codes for CAISEGLAGEWWQETQYF. The chain is built from TRBV10-3 and TRBJ2-5, with 13 bases matching TRBD2. This CDR3 has 18 amino acids. Per the germline V gene, CDR1 is ENHRY and CDR2 is SYGVKD. J lost 2 bases, V lost 2 bases, and 8 bases had no gene match.